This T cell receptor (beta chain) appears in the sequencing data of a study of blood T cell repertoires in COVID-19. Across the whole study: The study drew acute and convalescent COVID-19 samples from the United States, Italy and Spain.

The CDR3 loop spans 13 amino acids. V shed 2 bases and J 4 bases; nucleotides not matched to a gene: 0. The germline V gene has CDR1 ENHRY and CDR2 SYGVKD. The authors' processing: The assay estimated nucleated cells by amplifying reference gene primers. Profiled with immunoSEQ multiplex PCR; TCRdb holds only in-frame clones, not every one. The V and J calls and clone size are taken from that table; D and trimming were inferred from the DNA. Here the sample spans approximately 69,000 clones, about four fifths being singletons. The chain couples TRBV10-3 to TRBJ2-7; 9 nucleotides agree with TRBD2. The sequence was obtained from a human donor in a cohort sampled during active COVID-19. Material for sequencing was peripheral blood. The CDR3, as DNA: TGTGCCATCAGTGAGACTAGCGGGTACGAGCAGTACTTC. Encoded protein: CAISETSGYEQYF.